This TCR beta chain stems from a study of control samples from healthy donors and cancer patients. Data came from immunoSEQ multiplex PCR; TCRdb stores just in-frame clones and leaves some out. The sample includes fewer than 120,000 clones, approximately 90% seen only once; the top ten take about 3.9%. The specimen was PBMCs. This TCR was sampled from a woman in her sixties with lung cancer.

The DNA for the CDR3 is TGTGCCAGCAGTGTGTCAAATGAGCAGTTCTTC. It codes for CASSVSNEQFF. The chain uses TRBV16 and TRBJ2-1; D uncertain. With 6 bases removed from V and 7 bases from J, the gap between germline ends came to 7 bases. CDR1 and CDR2 (germline): KGHSY, FQNENV. The length of the CDR3 is 11 residues.